Included here is one TCR beta chain sequence, with context. Antigen unknown. The data are from a study of blood T cells in healthy people across ages. Germline V lookup: CDR1 SGHVS, CDR2 FQNEAQ. CDR3 length equals 13 residues. With V trimmed by 6 bases and J by 6 bases, 5 bases remained unmatched. Study-wide results and limits: A strong correlation was seen between TCR beta diversity and naive T cell percentage.

Per sample, a minimum of 6.5 million PBMCs were isolated. Through a sample-barcoded 5' primer and a J-beta primer mix, a second PCR was run for roughly 7 to 12 cycles. TCRdb redid the calling of the 5' RACE reads with MiXCR, one entry per CDR3 protein. The repertoire holds roughly 1,500,000 distinct CDR3 sequences, with roughly 32% as singletons. Sequenced material: blood. This chain links TRBV7-8 with TRBJ1-2; TRBD1 matches at 9 bases. The TCR originated in a woman in her twenties or thirties in good health. This chain's CDR3 is CASRDRGENGYTF. For the CDR3, the DNA is TGTGCCAGCAGGGACAGGGGAGAAAATGGCTACACCTTC.